Sequencing of this T cell receptor beta chain was carried out in a study of blood T cell repertoires in COVID-19. Using immunoSEQ multiplex PCR, the repertoire was profiled, and TCRdb retains in-frame clones only, with some absent. This sample yields about 180,000 clones, of which roughly 86% are seen a single time; around 2.6% belongs to the top ten. Germline values: CDR1 LNHDA, CDR2 SQIVND (reference sequence). CDR3 length equals 17 residues. The ends lost 3 bases at V and 4 bases at J; junction bases unmatched: 11. Sequenced input: peripheral blood. The clonotype was recovered from a man aged 35 to 55 with active or convalescent COVID-19. The chain is built from TRBV19 and TRBJ1-5; 8 positions match TRBD1. CDR3 sequence: CASSIPNIGQGNQPQHF. The CDR3 nucleotides read TGTGCCAGTAGTATCCCCAACATCGGACAGGGAAATCAGCCCCAGCATTTT.